One sample yielded the 30 T cell receptor beta chains listed below, sequenced in a study of blood T cell repertoires in COVID-19. Sequenced by immunoSEQ multiplex PCR; TCRdb stores in-frame clones only, minus some. The table lists around 170,000 clones, 60% to 80% of them singletons. The sample comprised PBMCs or T cells enriched from blood (not recorded which). The receptor set was obtained from a man aged 60-69 years who had been exposed to COVID-19.

This clone was counted between two and nine times. This chain joins TRBV7-9 and TRBJ1-2; 8 nucleotides align to TRBD1. J gave up 8 bases and V 2 bases, and 10 bases lay outside the gene matches. The CDR3 consists of 15 residues. Germline-derived CDR1 and CDR2 are SEHNR and FQNEAQ (reference sequence). The CDR3 is CASSLNGQGAGGYTF. In DNA, the CDR3 is TGTGCCAGCAGCTTAAACGGGCAGGGGGCTGGAGGCTACACCTTC.

The V and J genes are TRBV11-3 and TRBJ1-6; 11 bases line up with TRBD1. J was trimmed by 6 bases and V by 4 bases; bases with no gene match: 5. From germline, CDR1 is SGHNT and CDR2 YENEEA. This CDR3 has 16 residues. CDR3 sequence reads: CASSSQGQGGNSPLHF. The CDR3 DNA reads as TGTGCCAGCAGCTCCCAGGGACAGGGGGGTAATTCACCCCTCCACTTT.

The chain recombines TRBV5-1 with TRBJ2-2; a possible D gene is TRBD1 (6 bases). V was cut by 4 bases and J by 0 bases, with 13 bases left in between. Germline V gene sequence: CDR1 SGHRS, CDR2 YFSETQ. CDR3 length: 16 amino acids. CDR3 in DNA: TGCGCCAGCAGCCTTCTAGCAGGGGCGAACACCGGGGAGCTGTTTTTT. This sequence encodes CASSLLAGANTGELFF.

The gene calls are TRBV11-3 and TRBJ2-7; TRBD1 matches at 8 bases. The CDR3 loop spans 13 amino acids. CDR1 SGHNT and CDR2 YENEEA come from the germline V gene. J lost 2 bases, V lost 6 bases, and 3 bases had no gene match. The CDR3 DNA follows: TGTGCCAGCAGGAAGACAGGGGCCTACGAGCAGTACTTC. Its translation: CASRKTGAYEQYF.

Points on this clone: An end of the junction differs from the germline gene, which may be a read error. This sample also contains other DNA sequences that code for the same CDR3. The chain couples TRBV6-5 to TRBJ1-3; D is uncertain. Per the germline V gene, CDR1 is MNHEY and CDR2 is SVGAGI. The CDR3 covers 15 residues. The DNA for the CDR3 is TGTGCTACCGGGCCGGGATCCAACTCTGGGAACACCATATATTTT. As protein: CATGPGSNSGNTIYF.

This clone occurred a few times. The chain links TRBV5-1 to TRBJ2-3; 14 bases map to TRBD2. The CDR3 is 20 residues long. J lost 4 bases, V lost 0 bases, and 13 bases had no gene match. The V gene's germline CDR1 is SGHRS and CDR2 YFSETQ. CDR3 coding DNA: TGCGCCAGCAGCTTGGGCTCCGGACTAGCGGGAGGAATATTAGCAGATACGCAGTATTTT. It codes for CASSLGSGLAGGILADTQYF. Complete variable domain (other parts from reference TRBV5-1 and TRBJ2-3): KAGVTQTPRYLIKTRGQQVTLSCSPISGHRSVSWYQQTPGQGLQFLFEYFSETQRNKGNFPGRFSGRQFSNSRSEMNVSTLELGDSALYLCASSLGSGLAGGILADTQYFGPGTRLTVL.

V and J are TRBV6-5 and TRBJ2-1; 11 positions match TRBD1. This CDR3 has 14 residues. The ends lost 9 bases at V and 6 bases at J; junction bases unmatched: 7. Looked up from germline, CDR1 is MNHEY and CDR2 is SVGAGI. The CDR3: CASRQGTGGNEQFF. CDR3 nucleotide sequence: TGTGCCAGTCGGCAGGGGACAGGGGGCAATGAGCAGTTCTTC.

The J gene is TRBJ2-1, the V gene TRBV27; TRBD2 matches at 11 bases. This CDR3 is 19 amino acids long. In germline, CDR1 is MNHEY, CDR2 SMNVEV (reference sequence). After removal of 3 bases from V and 0 bases from J, the junction contained 10 bases not matched to a gene. This chain's CDR3 is CASSLRLAGGGPSYNEQFF. DNA for the CDR3: TGTGCCAGCAGTTTGCGTCTAGCGGGAGGAGGGCCCTCCTACAATGAGCAGTTCTTC.

The CDR3, as DNA: TGTGCCAGCTCACTGCTAGCGGGAGCCCTTGGCGGGGAGCTGTTTTTT. Protein: CASSLLAGALGGELFF. This chain uses TRBV18 with TRBJ2-2; 10 bases match TRBD2. In germline, CDR1 is KGHSH, CDR2 LQKENI. V dropped 4 bases and J dropped 7; count of bases not matched to a gene: 9. The CDR3 has 16 amino acids.

This clone was detected only a few times. The same CDR3 arises from other DNA sequences in this sample as well. The genes are TRBV20-1 and TRBJ2-7; 10 bases line up with TRBD2. CDR1 DFQATT and CDR2 SNEGSKA come from the germline V gene (reference sequence). The junction had 3 bases not matched to a gene; V was cut back by 3 bases and J by 4 bases. The length of the CDR3 is 13 residues. For the CDR3, the DNA is TGCAGTGCTAGTCGACTAGCGGGTTACGAGCAGTACTTC. Translated, it gives CSASRLAGYEQYF.

This chain joins TRBV27 and TRBJ2-5; D not resolved. The germline V gene encodes CDR1 MNHEY and CDR2 SMNVEV (reference sequence). CDR3 length equals 15 residues. V lost 0 bases to trimming and J lost 0 bases, with 8 bases between them. CDR3 coding DNA: TGTGCCAGCAGTTTATCGTGGGCAGACCAAGAGACCCAGTACTTC. It specifies CASSLSWADQETQYF.

J is TRBJ1-5 and V is TRBV5-6; D unresolved. This CDR3 has 16 amino acids. Germline CDR1 is SGHDT and CDR2 is YYEEEE. Trimming removed 4 bases at V and 4 bases at J, with 18 bases between. As DNA, the CDR3 is TGTGCCAGCAGCGCTGCAGGCGGGTCAGCAAATCAGCCCCAGCATTTT. Protein: CASSAAGGSANQPQHF.

The rearrangement uses TRBV24-1 and TRBJ2-4; 7 nucleotides align to TRBD1. The V gene's germline CDR1 is KGHDR and CDR2 SFDVKD. V shed 6 bases and J 9 bases; nucleotides not matched to a gene: 10. The length of the CDR3 is 14 residues. Here the CDR3 reads CATSRPGGEGIQYF. The CDR3 DNA follows: TGTGCCACCAGTCGTCCAGGGGGTGAAGGCATTCAGTACTTC.

This chain joins TRBV30 and TRBJ1-3, with a weak D call TRBD1 (6 bases). Deletions cut 0 bases from V and 1 base from J, with 10 bases between. CDR1 is GTSNPN and CDR2 is SVGIG in the germline V gene (reference sequence). The CDR3 contains 15 residues. The CDR3 region has the DNA TGTGCCTGGAGTGTAGTAGGGGGTTCTGGAAACACCATATATTTT. Translation gives CAWSVVGGSGNTIYF.

This chain links TRBV27 with TRBJ2-3, with D possibly TRBD2 on 5 matching bases. The CDR3 spans 17 residues. Trimming left V 0 bases short and J 4 bases short, with 17 bases between. The germline CDR1 and CDR2 sequences are MNHEY and SMNVEV (reference sequence). As DNA, the CDR3 is TGTGCCAGCAGTTTATCGCCTCAGGCGGAGAGGGCAGATACGCAGTATTTT. It encodes CASSLSPQAERADTQYF.

The rearrangement joins TRBV5-1 to TRBJ2-7; no definite D call. The germline V gene has CDR1 SGHRS and CDR2 YFSETQ. Trimming took 0 bases from V and 0 from J, leaving 7 bases between them. CDR3 length equals 14 residues. CDR3 coding DNA: TGCGCCAGCAGCTTGGGGCTGTTCTCCTACGAGCAGTACTTC. It codes for CASSLGLFSYEQYF.

This chain connects TRBV5-1 to TRBJ2-6, with TRBD1 as a possible D gene (6 bases). The CDR3 spans 16 residues. V was shortened by 9 bases and J by 4 bases, with 20 bases between the two germline ends. The germline gives CDR1 SGHRS, CDR2 YFSETQ. This chain's CDR3 is CATGGRGSSGANVLTF. CDR3 DNA sequence: TGCGCCACTGGCGGCAGGGGTAGCTCCGGGGCCAACGTCCTGACTTTC.

This clone is a singleton in its sample. The identical CDR3 is also encoded by other nucleotide sequences in the sample. The genes are TRBV28 and TRBJ2-2; D gene uncertain. Per the germline V gene, CDR1 is MDHEN and CDR2 is SYDVKM. The CDR3 consists of 12 residues. V gave up 2 bases and J gave up 7 bases, with 5 bases separating them. The CDR3 region is CASSLLGGELFF. CDR3 nucleotide sequence: TGTGCCAGCAGTTTACTCGGCGGGGAGCTGTTTTTT.

The chain uses TRBV28 and TRBJ1-1, with 7 bases lining up with TRBD1. The CDR3 is 14 residues long. The V gene end was trimmed by 3 bases and the J gene end by 3 bases; junction bases not matched to a gene: 4. Germline V CDR1 and CDR2: MDHEN, SYDVKM. Here the CDR3 DNA reads TGTGCCAGCAGTTTCACAGGGGTGTACACTGAAGCTTTCTTT. Amino acid sequence: CASSFTGVYTEAFF.

The chain employs TRBV9 and TRBJ1-1; D is ambiguous. CDR3 length equals 16 residues. V lost 0 bases to trimming and J lost 0 bases, with 12 bases between them. Germline V lookup: CDR1 SGDLS, CDR2 YYNGEE. The CDR3 DNA reads TGTGCCAGCAGCGTAGCCGCACTGCCTATGAACACTGAAGCTTTCTTT. Its protein is CASSVAALPMNTEAFF.

Only a few counts were recorded for this clone. The chain links TRBV3-1 (or the pseudogene TRBV3-2) to TRBJ1-1, with D uncertain. CDR1 and CDR2 from the germline V gene are LGHDT and YNNKEL (reference sequence). V was cut by 1 base and J by 0 bases, with 3 bases left in between. The CDR3 consists of 13 residues. This chain's CDR3 is CASSQVMNTEAFF. Here the CDR3 DNA reads TGTGCCAGCAGCCAAGTAATGAACACTGAAGCTTTCTTT.

The rearrangement uses TRBV5-4 and TRBJ2-1; D is possibly TRBD1 (7 bases). CDR1 is SGHNT, CDR2 YYREEE, per germline (reference sequence). V shed 0 bases and J shed 5 bases, with 12 bases lying between them. The CDR3 length is 15 residues. Written as DNA, the CDR3 is TGTGCCAGCAGCTTGGGGGGGGACAGAGACAATGAGCAGTTCTTC. Protein: CASSLGGDRDNEQFF.

The J gene is TRBJ1-1, the V gene TRBV27; 9 nucleotides agree with TRBD1. After removal of 10 bases from V and 0 bases from J, the junction contained 12 bases not matched to a gene. The CDR3 length is 16 residues. Germline assignment: CDR1 MNHEY and CDR2 SMNVEV (reference sequence). The CDR3 reads CATNQGQGRMNTEAFF. The CDR3 DNA sequence: TGTGCCACGAACCAGGGACAGGGAAGGATGAACACTGAAGCTTTCTTT.

This clone was found once. The chain employs TRBV20-1 and TRBJ2-1; 9 nucleotides agree with TRBD2. Germline values: CDR1 DFQATT, CDR2 SNEGSKA (reference sequence). The CDR3 sequence is 14 residues long. Unmatched junction bases numbered 6, after V lost 3 bases and J lost 6 bases. Here the CDR3 reads CSASTLAGANEQFF. The CDR3 region has the DNA TGCAGTGCTAGTACACTAGCGGGTGCCAATGAGCAGTTCTTC.

The chain is built from TRBV6-4 and TRBJ1-2, with TRBD1 identical over 9 bases. CDR3 length: 14 amino acids. CDR1 and CDR2 from the germline V gene are MRHNA and SNTAGT. The trim removed 5 bases at V and 8 bases at J, leaving 9 bases unmatched. The CDR3 loop reads CASSPGQGNWGYTF. DNA for the CDR3: TGTGCCAGCAGTCCCGGACAGGGGAATTGGGGCTACACCTTC.

This clone was seen a single time. V usage is TRBV11-3 and J usage is TRBJ2-1; D is possibly TRBD1 (6 bases). The CDR3 is 17 residues long. The ends were cut back, 4 bases at V and 4 bases at J, with 20 bases in the middle. Germline assignment: CDR1 SGHNT and CDR2 YENEEA. CDR3 in amino acids: CASSSLDRWAPYNEQFF. The CDR3 DNA reads TGTGCCAGCAGCTCCCTAGACAGGTGGGCCCCTTACAATGAGCAGTTCTTC. Complete variable domain (other parts from reference TRBV11-3 and TRBJ2-1): EAGVVQSPRYKIIEKKQPVAFWCNPISGHNTLYWYLQNLGQGPELLIRYENEEAVDDSQLPKDRFSAERLKGVDSTLKIQPAELGDSAVYLCASSSLDRWAPYNEQFFGPGTRLTVL.

V gene TRBV7-9 combines with J gene TRBJ2-7, with TRBD2 identical over 11 bases. The V gene's germline CDR1 is SEHNR and CDR2 FQNEAQ (reference sequence). This CDR3 has 18 amino acids. The ends lost 3 bases at V and 0 bases at J; junction bases unmatched: 10. Here the CDR3 reads CASSLGIAGGSTSYEQYF. CDR3 DNA: TGTGCCAGCAGCTTGGGTATAGCGGGAGGGAGTACCTCCTACGAGCAGTACTTC.

The V call is TRBV9, the J call TRBJ2-7; TRBD1 matches 12 bases. V dropped 0 bases and J dropped 2; count of bases not matched to a gene: 3. CDR1 is SGDLS, CDR2 YYNGEE, per germline. The length of the CDR3 is 16 residues. CDR3 nucleotides: TGTGCCAGCAGCGTAGGGGGACAGGGGGCTCCCTACGAGCAGTACTTC. Protein product: CASSVGGQGAPYEQYF.

This sequence joins TRBV10-3 and TRBJ1-1; no clear D gene. CDR3 length: 14 amino acids. Germline V gene sequence: CDR1 ENHRY, CDR2 SYGVKD. V lost 5 bases to trimming and J lost 3 bases, with 13 bases between them. CDR3: CAISLTVEDTEAFF. Here the CDR3 DNA reads TGTGCCATCAGTTTGACGGTGGAGGACACTGAAGCTTTCTTT.

The V and J genes are TRBV14 and TRBJ1-5; maybe TRBD1 (6 bases). The V end lost 3 bases, the J end lost 3 bases, and 9 bases lay between the germline ends. The germline CDR1 and CDR2 sequences are SGHDN and FVKESK. CDR3 length: 14 residues. CDR3 in DNA: TGTGCCAGCAGCCAGACAGGCCTCAATCAGCCCCAGCATTTT. Protein sequence: CASSQTGLNQPQHF. The complete variable domain, with remaining parts taken from reference TRBV14 and TRBJ1-5, reads EAGVTQFPSHSVIEKGQTVTLRCDPISGHDNLYWYRRVMGKEIKFLLHFVKESKQDESGMPNNRFLAERTGGTYSTLKVQPAELEDSGVYFCASSQTGLNQPQHFGDGTRLSIL.